Shown below are 18 T cell receptor beta chains from a single sample sequenced in a study of blood T cell repertoires in COVID-19. The assay was immunoSEQ multiplex PCR, and TCRdb's table has in-frame clones only and misses some. The sample yields about 170,000 clones, approximately 84% seen once. Sequencing was carried out using peripheral blood. Receptors originate from a woman older than 75 with COVID-19, enrolled during active disease.

The gene calls are TRBV5-6 and TRBJ2-7; 9 bases are a match to TRBD1. The junction had 3 bases not matched to a gene; V was cut back by 1 base and J by 1 base. CDR1 and CDR2 (germline): SGHDT, YYEEEE. The CDR3 totals 15 residues. CDR3 in amino acids: CASSLLGQGSYEQYF. CDR3 DNA: TGTGCCAGCAGCTTGTTGGGACAGGGTTCCTACGAGCAGTACTTC.

This sequence joins TRBV7-2 and TRBJ2-2, with 9 bases matching TRBD2. This CDR3 region has 16 residues. The V gene's germline CDR1 is SGHTA and CDR2 FQGNSA. After removal of 0 bases from V and 6 bases from J, the junction contained 5 bases not matched to a gene. CDR3 nucleotide sequence: TGTGCCAGCAGCTTAGCTCGGTCTAGCGGGGCCGGGGAGCTGTTTTTT. As protein: CASSLARSSGAGELFF. The full variable domain, its missing parts supplied by reference TRBV7-2 and TRBJ2-2, is GAGVSQSPSNKVTEKGKDVELRCDPISGHTALYWYRQSLGQGLEFLIYFQGNSAPDKSGLPSDRFSAERTGGSVSTLTIQRTQQEDSAVYLCASSLARSSGAGELFFGEGSRLTVL.

The V and J genes are TRBV7-3 and TRBJ2-1; TRBD2 agrees at 12 bases. The CDR3 covers 16 residues. The germline V gene encodes CDR1 SGHTA and CDR2 FQGTGA. V lost 4 bases and J lost 7; bases outside the gene matches: 8. CDR3 protein: CASSSRTSGVINEQFF. The CDR3 region has the DNA TGTGCCAGCAGCTCAAGGACTAGCGGGGTAATAAATGAGCAGTTCTTC.

DNA of the CDR3: TGTGCCAGCAGCTTATACCAGGGGTTGAGCGAAAAACTGTTTTTT. Protein sequence: CASSLYQGLSEKLFF. V usage is TRBV11-2 and J usage is TRBJ1-4; D may be TRBD1 (6 bases). Trimming removed 2 bases from V and 8 bases from J, with 15 bases in between. This CDR3 has 15 amino acids. The germline CDR1 and CDR2 sequences are SGHAT and FQNNGV.

This clone showed up just once. V is TRBV5-1 and J is TRBJ1-1, with 9 bases fitting TRBD1. With 2 bases clipped from V and 5 bases from J, the junction kept 4 bases outside the gene matches. Germline V lookup: CDR1 SGHRS, CDR2 YFSETQ. The CDR3 consists of 14 residues. CDR3 nucleotides: TGCGCCAGCAGCTTACAGGGGGCGCTGACTGAAGCTTTCTTT. Amino acids: CASSLQGALTEAFF.

This clone was recorded once. V and J are TRBV19 and TRBJ2-2; D ambiguous. Trimming took 5 bases from V and 1 from J, leaving 11 bases between them. CDR3 length: 15 residues. Germline V gene data show CDR1 as LNHDA and CDR2 as SQIVND (reference sequence). CDR3 nucleotides: TGTGCCAGTAGTCCGTGGGCCAAGAACACCGGGGAGCTGTTTTTT. It translates to CASSPWAKNTGELFF.

There are a few counts of this clone. This chain connects TRBV5-1 to TRBJ1-1, with D tentatively TRBD1 (5 bases). Trimming left V 2 bases short and J 7 bases short, with 6 bases between. CDR3 length: 11 amino acids. The germline V gene encodes CDR1 SGHRS and CDR2 YFSETQ. In DNA, the CDR3 is TGCGCCAGCAGCTTCGACAGTGAAGCTTTCTTT. Amino acid sequence: CASSFDSEAFF.

V is TRBV7-2 and J is TRBJ1-4; 7 bases are shared with TRBD1. CDR1 is SGHTA, CDR2 FQGNSA, per germline. The CDR3 consists of 15 residues. The V gene end was trimmed by 5 bases and the J gene end by 2 bases; junction bases not matched to a gene: 5. The CDR3 region is CASSTGQVTNEKLFF. CDR3 coding DNA: TGTGCCAGCAGCACAGGACAGGTGACTAATGAAAAACTGTTTTTT.

The CDR3 nucleotides read TGTGCCACCAGTGATGGTACAGCTCGGGGGCAGTTCTTC. It translates to CATSDGTARGQFF. The J gene is TRBJ2-1, the V gene TRBV24-1; TRBD2 might be the D (5 bases). V was cut by 3 bases and J by 12 bases, with 14 bases left in between. The CDR3 totals 13 residues. The germline gives CDR1 KGHDR, CDR2 SFDVKD.

The V gene is TRBV18, the J gene TRBJ1-2; 10 bases align to TRBD1. The CDR3 contains 16 residues. The germline V gene has CDR1 KGHSH and CDR2 LQKENI. With 2 bases clipped from V and 6 bases from J, the junction kept 9 bases outside the gene matches. CDR3 in amino acids: CASSPTDRGLRHGYTF. CDR3 nucleotides: TGTGCCAGCTCACCAACTGACAGGGGGCTAAGACATGGCTACACCTTC.

This chain uses TRBV5-1 with TRBJ2-2, with 9 bases lining up with TRBD2. Germline assignment: CDR1 SGHRS and CDR2 YFSETQ. With 0 bases clipped from V and 4 bases from J, the junction kept 7 bases outside the gene matches. This CDR3 is 17 amino acids long. The CDR3 reads CASSLDRLAAGTGELFF. Here the CDR3 DNA reads TGCGCCAGCAGCTTGGACCGACTAGCGGCCGGCACCGGGGAGCTGTTTTTT.

This chain links TRBV5-5 with TRBJ1-4; 7 bases are a match to TRBD1. V lost 4 bases and J lost 4; bases outside the gene matches: 7. The germline V gene encodes CDR1 SGHKS and CDR2 YYEKEE (reference sequence). The CDR3 totals 15 residues. The CDR3 coding sequence is TGTGCCAGCAGCCTTCGACAGGGCCTTAATGAAAAACTGTTTTTT. Translating it yields CASSLRQGLNEKLFF.

The chain uses TRBV7-2 and TRBJ2-1, with a weak D call TRBD2 (6 bases). Looked up from germline, CDR1 is SGHTA and CDR2 is FQGNSA. Trimming stripped 2 bases from V and 7 bases from J, with 9 bases between. The CDR3 extends over 13 amino acids. DNA of the CDR3: TGTGCCAGCAGCTTAATGGGGGGTAATGAGCAGTTCTTC. Protein sequence: CASSLMGGNEQFF.

This clone was detected only a few times. This sequence joins TRBV5-6 and TRBJ2-7; 10 bases are shared with TRBD2. Germline assignment: CDR1 SGHDT and CDR2 YYEEEE. CDR3 size: 15 residues. J lost 6 bases, V lost 2 bases, and 8 bases had no gene match. The CDR3 DNA is TGTGCCAGCAGCTTTACCCCTAGCGGGAGTGTCGAGCAGTACTTC. Amino acid sequence: CASSFTPSGSVEQYF.

The chain recombines TRBV20-1 with TRBJ1-1; a possible D gene is TRBD1 (5 bases). Germline V gene lookup returns CDR1 DFQATT and CDR2 SNEGSKA (reference sequence). The CDR3 is 11 amino acids. V was pared by 6 bases and J by 11 bases, with 16 bases between. CDR3 nucleotides: TGCAGTGCCCGGGACCCGGGGAGGGCTTTCTTT. Translating gives CSARDPGRAFF.

The chain employs TRBV5-1 and TRBJ1-2, with TRBD1 as a possible D gene (5 bases). The CDR3 runs 15 residues. Germline values: CDR1 SGHRS, CDR2 YFSETQ. The ends were cut back, 2 bases at V and 2 bases at J, with 13 bases in the middle. The CDR3 protein is CASSFLEGSNYGYTF. DNA of the CDR3: TGCGCCAGCAGCTTCTTGGAGGGGTCGAACTATGGCTACACCTTC.

The J gene is TRBJ2-7, the V gene TRBV18; TRBD1 is a possible D gene (6 bases). The length of the CDR3 is 14 residues. CDR1 is KGHSH and CDR2 is LQKENI in the germline V gene. V lost 2 bases, J lost 5 bases, and 13 bases lay in between. The CDR3 spells CASSPGTSNNEQYF. The CDR3 DNA sequence: TGTGCCAGCTCACCAGGGACAAGTAACAACGAGCAGTACTTC.

The chain carries TRBV13 and TRBJ2-3; tentative D call: TRBD2 (6 bases). Germline CDR1 and CDR2: PRHDT and FYEKMQ (reference sequence). This CDR3 spans 14 amino acids. V shed 3 bases and J shed 3 bases, with 10 bases lying between them. This CDR3 is CASSLTSLTDTQYF. The DNA for the CDR3 is TGTGCCAGCAGCTTGACTAGTTTGACAGATACGCAGTATTTT.